These T cell receptor beta chains were read from a single sample in a study of control samples from healthy donors and cancer patients. Using immunoSEQ multiplex PCR, the repertoire was profiled, and TCRdb retains in-frame clones only, with some absent. The profile shows around 71,000 clones, 90% of them singletons. The sequencing input was PBMCs. The receptors were gathered from a woman between 50 and 59 years old with colorectal cancer. Each CDR3 is given without its conserved first and last residue.

v_call | cdr3_aa
TRBV6-1 | ASSEMAGYNEQF
TRBV15 | ATSRDVSEAF
TRBV28 | ASSLGGSGGYNEQF
TRBV6-2/TRBV6-3 | ASSDRRSGNTIY
TRBV18 | ASSTSSGGENEQY
TRBV5-1 | ASSLAANTEAF
TRBV19 | ASRGRGSADTQY
TRBV6-5 | ASKAGASSGNTIY
TRBV19 | ASSIGRYYGYT
TRBV29-1 | SVEVPELPEKLF
TRBV18 | ASSLGTGALPDTQY
TRBV5-1 | ASSLTPGATNEKLF
TRBV9 | ASSVTPGGLDTQY
TRBV3-1/TRBV3-2 | ASSQGVISNQPQH
TRBV5-1 | ASSYGTAGVTEAF
TRBV6-5 | ATMGDRGDTEAF
TRBV27 | ASSPQSYGDTEAF
TRBV12-3/TRBV12-4 | ASSAGGGEQY
TRBV5-6 | ASSALLAQVTYEQY
TRBV6-5 | ASSYMRDQPQH
TRBV19 | ASSPGGTGIEKLF
TRBV12-3/TRBV12-4 | ASNHQAGEQF
TRBV15 | ATSRDRHQGGGPSDTQY
TRBV19 | ATRLQRPTTGELF
TRBV24-1 | ATSETIQRSSGANVLT
TRBV30 | AWSRQGGDEQY
TRBV6-6 | ASSDWDFNRDQPQH
TRBV23-1 | ASSHDIRGPKGTEAF
TRBV27 | ASRTAGTAYNYGYT
TRBV10-1 | ASSPGGAGELF
TRBV3-1/TRBV3-2 | ASSQRYARTSGIHEQY
TRBV24-1 | ATSATGQGDNEQF